This T cell receptor beta chain was retrieved from a study of OX40 agonist ivuxolimab in advanced cancers. With respect to the entire study: Ivuxolimab was an agonistic, fully human IgG2 monoclonal antibody directed against OX40 (CD134), a costimulatory receptor. Intravenous ivuxolimab was administered to patients every 2 weeks at six dose levels: 0.01, 0.1, 0.3, 1.5, 3 and 10 mg/kg. Of the approximately 50 dose-escalation patients, hepatocellular carcinoma was present in around 19, melanoma in some 15, renal cell carcinoma in 9 and head and neck cancer in 9. A male proportion of roughly 80% and a mean age of approximately 60 years, ranging from roughly 23 to 79, were recorded for the dose-escalation cohort. Prior anti-PD-1, anti-PD-L1 or anti-CTLA-4 therapy was permitted, and 30% to 50% of dose-escalation patients had received checkpoint inhibitors. Partial responses occurred in three dose-escalation patients: two with cutaneous melanoma and one with hepatocellular carcinoma. Peripheral TCRbeta sequencing was intended to test whether TCR sequence diversity was altered and clonal T-cell expansion was caused by ivuxolimab. The paper describes the monotherapy dose-escalation part (N ≈ 49 patients) of the phase I trial of ivuxolimab.

The paper's findings and limits, for the study overall: Partial responders in the 0.1-3.0 mg/kg groups had among the lowest normalized peripheral clonal expansion, especially among CD8+ T cells. Antigen specificity was not determined for the clonally expanded peripheral T cells. At doses from 0.1 to 3.0 mg/kg, clonal expansion was seen in both CD4+ and CD8+ blood T cells between baseline and week 6. Low levels of normalized T-cell clonal expansion were also seen in some patients who did not respond. After ivuxolimab, more expanded clones were found on average in CD8+ T cells than in CD4+ T cells.

For sequencing of the TCRbeta CDR3 region, genomic DNA was extracted from the sorted cells. The immunoSEQ Assay was used for sequencing of TCRbeta CDR3 regions. The clones in this table, taken by TCRdb from immuneACCESS, are in-frame only. Not every clone is retained; where verified, under half of the shortfall comes from an unresolved V gene, and the cause of the rest is unknown. The sample table shows 20,000 or so clones, and 74% are seen once. Roughly a third of the sample is taken by the ten largest. The CDR3 holds 13 amino acids from the cysteine to the phenylalanine. Only the CDR3 part of the read is kept: 39 bases, read in frame from the first base. Via the germline V gene, CDR1 is MDHEN and CDR2 SYDVKM. At the junction V is shortened by 3 bases and J by 8 bases; bases outside the gene matches: 2. Patients with a history of autoimmune disease or receiving systemic immunosuppression were excluded from the trial. In every dose cohort, peripheral blood was drawn for TCR sequencing at baseline, cycle 4 day 1, and cycle 7 day 1. Samples came from an open-label, multicenter, first-in-human phase I dose-escalation trial of ivuxolimab. Adults with locally advanced or metastatic melanoma, renal cell, hepatocellular, or head and neck squamous cell carcinoma were enrolled in the trial. CD4+ and CD8+ T cells were sorted separately from peripheral blood before TCR sequencing.

With respect to this clone: Its antigen target is currently unknown. No per-base quality is available; no much larger clone lies one base away.

The clonotype originates from an adult with an advanced solid tumor such as melanoma, head and neck, liver or kidney cancer. The rearranged chain carries TRBV28 and TRBJ1-4; 8 central nucleotides agree with TRBD1. Sequenced material: CD4+ or CD8+ T cells sorted from blood, taken in a trial of the OX40 agonist ivuxolimab. The CDR3: CASSFRTGEKLFF. At the DNA level, the sequence is TGTGCCAGCAGTTTTCGGACAGGGGAAAAACTGTTTTTT. Reference TRBV28 and TRBJ1-4 proteins supply the regions before and after the CDR3; the full variable domain is: DVKVTQSSRYLVKRTGEKVFLECVQDMDHENMFWYRQDPGLGLRLIYFSYDVKMKEKGDIPEGYSVSREKKERFSLILESASTNQTSMYLCASSFRTGEKLFFGSGTQLSVL.